These 29 T cell receptor beta chains share one sample of origin, sequenced in a study of T-cell reconstitution after alpha-beta-depleted transplantation in children. This sample's TCRbeta library carried unique molecular identifier barcodes. One entry per CDR3 protein results from TCRdb running MiXCR on the PCR reads. This table has just over 950,000 distinct CDR3 sequences, under 30% appearing once. The source was PBMCs, mostly from graft donor cells, collected 360 days after TCRalphabeta/CD19-depleted stem cell transplant. All receptors come from a boy less than two years old who had a stem cell transplant for SCID, so the T cells may come from the graft donor.

The chain combines TRBV10-3 with TRBJ2-7; 7 nucleotides agree with TRBD2. Germline CDR1 ENHRY, CDR2 SYGVKD. This CDR3 has 15 residues. V dropped 4 bases and J dropped 0; count of bases not matched to a gene: 6. The DNA of the CDR3 is TGTGCCATCAGTGCGCGGGGGATAGACTCCTACGAGCAGTACTTC. It yields the protein CAISARGIDSYEQYF.

V is TRBV20-1 and J is TRBJ2-3; 9 bases are shared with TRBD2. Trimming took 2 bases from V and 5 from J; bases not matched to a gene: 5. CDR3 length equals 14 residues. Germline V lookup: CDR1 DFQATT, CDR2 SNEGSKA (reference sequence). The CDR3 DNA follows: TGCAGTGCTAGACGCGTGCGGGGGGGAGATACGCAGTATTTT. This gives the protein CSARRVRGGDTQYF.

The chain has TRBV20-1 and TRBJ2-7; TRBD2 might be the D (6 bases). There are 13 residues in the CDR3. Per the germline V gene, CDR1 is DFQATT and CDR2 is SNEGSKA (reference sequence). V was clipped by 6 bases and J by 6 bases, with 18 bases between them. This chain's CDR3 is CSAPRGVGFEQYF. The CDR3, as DNA: TGCAGTGCCCCGCGCGGGGTTGGTTTCGAGCAGTACTTC.

The chain employs TRBV5-6 and TRBJ2-2; the D call may be TRBD1 or TRBD2 (5 bases each). This CDR3 contains 17 residues. Trimming took off 5 bases at V and 7 bases at J, with 24 bases between the two ends. Per the germline V gene, CDR1 is SGHDT and CDR2 is YYEEEE. The CDR3 bases are TGTGCCAGCAGTATTTCCGGGACCTACAAAGGGTACGGGGAGCTGTTTTTT. The encoded protein is CASSISGTYKGYGELFF.

This clonotype was recorded a few times. This chain joins TRBV5-1 and TRBJ2-1; a possible D gene is TRBD1 (6 bases). With 0 bases removed from V and 9 bases from J, the gap between germline ends came to 19 bases. Germline values: CDR1 SGHRS, CDR2 YFSETQ. CDR3 length: 16 residues. Here the CDR3 DNA reads TGCGCCAGCAGCTTGGAGAGGACAGCTGACGGCGCTGAGCAGTTCTTC. This codes for CASSLERTADGAEQFF. The variable domain in full, with the rest retrieved from reference TRBV5-1 and TRBJ2-1, is KAGVTQTPRYLIKTRGQQVTLSCSPISGHRSVSWYQQTPGQGLQFLFEYFSETQRNKGNFPGRFSGRQFSNSRSEMNVSTLELGDSALYLCASSLERTADGAEQFFGPGTRLTVL.

The rearrangement uses TRBV12-3 or TRBV12-4 and TRBJ1-5; the D is unclear. V was clipped by 3 bases and J by 11 bases, with 8 bases between them. This CDR3 is built from 11 residues. CDR3 sequence reads: CASSFSRAQHF. Written as DNA, the CDR3 is TGTGCCAGCAGTTTTTCGCGGGCCCAGCATTTT.

The J gene is TRBJ1-1, the V gene TRBV20-1; D not resolved. The V end lost 6 bases, the J end lost 1 base, and 15 bases lay between the germline ends. The CDR3 is 14 amino acids. Germline-derived CDR1 and CDR2 are DFQATT and SNEGSKA (reference sequence). Written as DNA, the CDR3 is TGCAGTGCGACGGAGCCCCCCGCGAACACTGAAGCTTTCTTT. It codes for CSATEPPANTEAFF.

This chain joins TRBV27 and TRBJ2-7; TRBD2 might be the D (6 bases). The CDR3 loop spans 13 amino acids. The V end lost 5 bases, the J end lost 7 bases, and 15 bases lay between the germline ends. From germline, CDR1 is MNHEY and CDR2 SMNVEV (reference sequence). CDR3 DNA sequence: TGTGCCAGCAGTCGATCTGAGGGGAGGGAGCAGTACTTC. Residues: CASSRSEGREQYF.

This clonotype came up a few times. The chain is built from TRBV29-1 and TRBJ2-1, with TRBD2 identical over 7 bases. This CDR3 contains 13 residues. The V gene's germline CDR1 is SQVTM and CDR2 ANQGSEA. V lost 4 bases, J lost 5 bases, and 5 bases stayed unmatched. The CDR3 DNA reads as TGCAGCGTTGGCCGGGGGACTAACAATGAGCAGTTCTTC. It specifies CSVGRGTNNEQFF.

The V gene is TRBV11-1, the J gene TRBJ2-6, with D uncertain. Germline V gene lookup returns CDR1 SGHAT and CDR2 FQDESV (reference sequence). Deletions cut 2 bases from V and 0 bases from J, with 14 bases between. CDR3 length: 18 residues. DNA for the CDR3: TGTGCCAGCAGCTTAAGTTTATTGGGAAGCTCTGGGGCCAACGTCCTGACTTTC. Protein: CASSLSLLGSSGANVLTF.

This clonotype was picked up a small number of times. The rearrangement uses TRBV4-3 and TRBJ2-2; D may correspond to TRBD1 or TRBD2 (6 bases each). Trimming cost V 3 bases and J 11 bases, with 19 bases left between them. CDR3 size: 15 residues. Per germline, CDR1 LGHNA and CDR2 YSLEER. The CDR3 sequence: CASSHGRDTVLELFF. Here the CDR3 DNA reads TGCGCCAGCAGCCATGGGCGGGACACCGTTTTAGAGCTGTTTTTT.

In its sample, this clonotype was seen once. The rearrangement joins TRBV18 to TRBJ2-7; D possibly corresponds to TRBD1 (6 bases). Trimming removed 1 base from V and 5 bases from J, with 15 bases in between. Germline-derived CDR1 and CDR2 are KGHSH and LQKENI. This CDR3 is 15 amino acids long. Here the CDR3 reads CASSPLGTMGHEQYF. The CDR3 nucleotides read TGTGCCAGCTCACCACTCGGGACAATGGGGCACGAGCAGTACTTC.

This clonotype was recorded a few times. This sequence joins TRBV20-1 and TRBJ2-7, with D possibly being TRBD1 (6 bases). This CDR3 has 10 amino acids. CDR1 is DFQATT and CDR2 is SNEGSKA in the germline V gene (reference sequence). V was trimmed by 6 bases and J by 6 bases, leaving 9 bases between them. CDR3 residues: CSAIRGEQYF. Written as DNA, the CDR3 is TGCAGTGCGATCAGGGGCGAGCAGTACTTC.

This clonotype was counted a few times. The genes are TRBV19 and TRBJ1-1; unclear D gene. Germline V gene sequence: CDR1 LNHDA, CDR2 SQIVND (reference sequence). Trimming pared 1 base from V and 0 bases from J, leaving 6 bases between. The CDR3 runs to 14 residues. The CDR3 spells CASSIGRLNTEAFF. Here the CDR3 DNA reads TGTGCCAGTAGTATAGGCAGATTGAACACTGAAGCTTTCTTT.

The chain has TRBV24-1 and TRBJ2-1, with 12 bases that match TRBD1. The length of the CDR3 is 15 residues. CDR1 KGHDR and CDR2 SFDVKD come from the germline V gene. Trimming cost V 5 bases and J 5 bases; bases outside gene matches: 3. CDR3 DNA: TGTGCCACCAGTGTGGGACAGGGGGCAAACAATGAGCAGTTCTTC. This sequence encodes CATSVGQGANNEQFF.

The V gene is TRBV2, the J gene TRBJ2-4; 8 bases are a match to TRBD1. The CDR3 runs 19 residues. CDR1 is SNHLY, CDR2 FYNNEI, per germline. CDR3 DNA sequence: TGTACCTGCTGTTTGGCGGGACAGGACATCATCCTAGCCAAAAACATTCAGTACTTC. Translation: CTCCLAGQDIILAKNIQYF.

The count of this clonotype is one. The rearrangement joins TRBV23-1 to TRBJ1-2; D is uncertain. TRBV23-1 is placed among ORFs of uncertain function. This CDR3 spans 11 amino acids. V was trimmed by 4 bases and J by 6 bases, leaving 6 bases between them. For the CDR3, the DNA is TGCGCCAGCAGTCGTTGGAATGGCTACACCTTC. Protein: CASSRWNGYTF.

V usage is TRBV20-1 and J usage is TRBJ1-1, with TRBD1 identical over 8 bases. The CDR3 is made up of 14 amino acids. V lost 6 bases to trimming and J lost 9 bases; unmatched junction nucleotides: 15. Per germline, CDR1 DFQATT and CDR2 SNEGSKA (reference sequence). The CDR3 DNA follows: TGCAGTGCCGCTTGGTCAGGGGGCCCTGGAAAAGCTTTCTTT. As protein: CSAAWSGGPGKAFF.

V is TRBV6-2 or TRBV6-3 and J is TRBJ1-5; D uncertain. The germline gives CDR1 MNHEY, CDR2 SVGEGT. V was clipped by 5 bases and J by 5 bases, with 19 bases between them. This CDR3 has 16 residues. The CDR3 coding sequence is TGTGCCAGCAGTCCCCGGCCCCTTCGGAGGGATCAGCCCCAGCATTTT. Amino acid sequence: CASSPRPLRRDQPQHF.

This clonotype was seen at least ten times. This chain uses TRBV10-3 with TRBJ2-3, with 8 bases aligning to TRBD1. The CDR3 is made up of 15 amino acids. The germline V gene has CDR1 ENHRY and CDR2 SYGVKD. The trim removed 4 bases at V and 2 bases at J, leaving 5 bases unmatched. For the CDR3, the DNA is TGTGCCATCAGTGGACAGGGGACGTCCACAGATACGCAGTATTTT. As protein: CAISGQGTSTDTQYF.

The chain employs TRBV3-1 and TRBJ2-3; TRBD1 matches 9 bases. Germline CDR1 and CDR2: LGHDT and YNNKEL (reference sequence). The CDR3 contains 15 residues. Trimming cost V 2 bases and J 3 bases; bases outside gene matches: 3. CDR3 nucleotides: TGTGCCAGCAGCCAAAGGGACAGGGTAACAGATACGCAGTATTTT. Translating gives CASSQRDRVTDTQYF.

The table lists this clonotype with many counts. The chain joins TRBV9 to TRBJ2-1; D might be TRBD2 (7 bases). The germline gives CDR1 SGDLS, CDR2 YYNGEE. Trimming left V 0 bases short and J 3 bases short, with 16 bases between. This CDR3 contains 17 residues. CDR3 sequence reads: CASSVVGSGGLYNEQFF. The CDR3 DNA follows: TGTGCCAGCAGCGTAGTCGGGTCGGGGGGCCTCTACAATGAGCAGTTCTTC. The full variable domain, with the rest looked up from reference TRBV9 and TRBJ2-1, is DSGVTQTPKHLITATGQRVTLRCSPRSGDLSVYWYQQSLDQGLQFLIQYYNGEERAKGNILERFSAQQFPDLHSELNLSSLELGDSALYFCASSVVGSGGLYNEQFFGPGTRLTVL.

The CDR3 bases are TGCGCCAGCGGGGGACCGGGAACGTCGACCTACGAGCAGTACTTC. It codes for CASGGPGTSTYEQYF. The V and J genes are TRBV5-1 and TRBJ2-7; D tentatively reads TRBD1 or TRBD2 (5 bases each). The CDR3 totals 15 residues. Germline V gives CDR1 SGHRS, CDR2 YFSETQ. V was clipped by 7 bases and J by 2 bases, with 19 bases between them.

In DNA form, the CDR3 reads TGTGCCAGCAGTTATGGAAACACAGTCAAAAACATTCAGTACTTC. Amino acids: CASSYGNTVKNIQYF. The V gene is TRBV6-5, the J gene TRBJ2-4; D remains ambiguous. Trimming removed 3 bases from V and 3 bases from J, with 12 bases in between. The CDR3 has 15 amino acids. Germline V gene data show CDR1 as MNHEY and CDR2 as SVGAGI.

The V call is TRBV5-1, the J call TRBJ2-1; D is ambiguous. Germline V CDR1 and CDR2: SGHRS, YFSETQ. With 1 base removed from V and 9 bases from J, the gap between germline ends came to 17 bases. The length of the CDR3 is 15 residues. The CDR3 bases are TGCGCCAGCAGCTTGCTCGGGCCCGGGCTCGGTGAGCAGTTCTTC. Translating it yields CASSLLGPGLGEQFF.

The chain links TRBV10-3 to TRBJ2-2; 8 bases agree with TRBD1. The CDR3 is made up of 20 amino acids. Germline V gene data show CDR1 as ENHRY and CDR2 as SYGVKD. With 0 bases clipped from V and 2 bases from J, the junction kept 14 bases outside the gene matches. CDR3 in amino acids: CAISESGDRRTRKNTGELFF. CDR3 DNA sequence: TGTGCCATCAGTGAGTCAGGGGACAGGCGAACACGTAAAAACACCGGGGAGCTGTTTTTT.

The rearrangement uses TRBV20-1 and TRBJ2-3; tentatively, D is TRBD1 or TRBD2 (5 bases each). The CDR3 extends over 14 amino acids. Germline V lookup: CDR1 DFQATT, CDR2 SNEGSKA (reference sequence). Trimming removed 7 bases from V and 2 bases from J, with 16 bases in between. CDR3 sequence reads: CSGYGWGPTDTQYF. The CDR3 DNA reads TGCAGTGGGTATGGGTGGGGACCCACAGATACGCAGTATTTT.

The chain employs TRBV20-1 and TRBJ2-3; D unresolved. The V end lost 0 bases, the J end lost 0 bases, and 7 bases lay between the germline ends. Germline V lookup: CDR1 DFQATT, CDR2 SNEGSKA (reference sequence). The CDR3 is 14 amino acids. The CDR3 here is CSARDSGSTDTQYF. The CDR3 DNA reads as TGCAGTGCTAGAGATTCTGGGAGCACAGATACGCAGTATTTT.

This clonotype was observed a few times. The chain is built from TRBV20-1 and TRBJ2-7; 7 bases map to TRBD1. V was clipped by 4 bases and J by 5 bases; unmatched bases: 8. The length of the CDR3 is 13 residues. Germline values: CDR1 DFQATT, CDR2 SNEGSKA (reference sequence). CDR3 protein: CSATRQGADEQYF. The DNA of the CDR3 is TGCAGTGCTACCCGACAGGGTGCAGACGAGCAGTACTTC.